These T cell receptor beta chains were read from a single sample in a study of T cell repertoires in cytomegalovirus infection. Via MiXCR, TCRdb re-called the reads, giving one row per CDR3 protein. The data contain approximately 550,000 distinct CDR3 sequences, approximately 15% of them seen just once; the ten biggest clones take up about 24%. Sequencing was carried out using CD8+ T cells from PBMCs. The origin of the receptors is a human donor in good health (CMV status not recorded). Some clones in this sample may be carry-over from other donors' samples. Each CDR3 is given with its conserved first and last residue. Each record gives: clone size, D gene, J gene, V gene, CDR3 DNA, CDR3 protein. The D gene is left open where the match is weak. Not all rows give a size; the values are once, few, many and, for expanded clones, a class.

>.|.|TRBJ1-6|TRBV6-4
TGTGCCAGCAGTGACTCGAAGGGGTCACCCCTCCACTTT
CASSDSKGSPLHF
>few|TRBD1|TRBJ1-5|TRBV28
TGTGCCAGCAGTTTCCCGGACAGGGGGGTCGGACAGCCCCAGCATTTT
CASSFPDRGVGQPQHF
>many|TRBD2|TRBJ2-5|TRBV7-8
TGTGCCAGCAGCGCGCCGACTAGCCGAGAGACCCAGTACTTC
CASSAPTSRETQYF
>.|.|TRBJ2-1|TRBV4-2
TGTGCCAGCAGCCAAGATCCCGCTAGTTCCTACAATGAGCAGTTCTTC
CASSQDPASSYNEQFF
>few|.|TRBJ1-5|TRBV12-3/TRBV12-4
TGTGCCAGCAGTTCCGTCCCGGGGAATCAGCCCCAGCATTTT
CASSSVPGNQPQHF
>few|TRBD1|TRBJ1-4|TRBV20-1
TGCAGTGCGAAATCCCGGGACAGGCCTATCAACCTAAGAGATGCAACTAATGAAAAACTGTTTTTT
CSAKSRDRPINLRDATNEKLFF
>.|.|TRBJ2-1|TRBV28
TGTGCCACCCGGTACAATGAGCAGTTCTTC
CATRYNEQFF
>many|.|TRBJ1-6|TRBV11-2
TGTGCCAGCAGCTTAGGGATAGGAGACAATTCACCCCTCCACTTT
CASSLGIGDNSPLHF
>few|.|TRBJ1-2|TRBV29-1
TGCAGCGGTTATTCGGACCGAGAGGGGACTAACTATGGCTACACCTTC
CSGYSDREGTNYGYTF
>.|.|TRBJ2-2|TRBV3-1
TGTGCCAGCAGCCAAGCTTTTGTACTGGGACATAGGAACACCGGGGAGCTGTTTTTT
CASSQAFVLGHRNTGELFF
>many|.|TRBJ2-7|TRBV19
TGTGCCAGTAGTATACGGGGACCCAGCTACGAGCAGTACTTC
CASSIRGPSYEQYF
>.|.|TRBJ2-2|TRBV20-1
TGCAATGCGGTGCATAGCACCGGGGAGCTGTTTTTT
CNAVHSTGELFF
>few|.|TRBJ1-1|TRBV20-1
TGCAGTGCTAGAGATCTAGAAAACTTAGCAACAGCTGAAGCTTTCTTT
CSARDLENLATAEAFF
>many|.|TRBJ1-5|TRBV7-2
TGTGCCAGCAGCTCCGGGGACGCCTCCAATCAGCCCCAGCATTTT
CASSSGDASNQPQHF
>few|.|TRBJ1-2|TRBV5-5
TGTGCCAGCACCCCTCCCCGCGGCTATGGCTACACCTTC
CASTPPRGYGYTF
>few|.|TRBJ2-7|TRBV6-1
TGTGCCAGCAGTACCAGTATAAAATCCTACGAGCAGTACTTC
CASSTSIKSYEQYF
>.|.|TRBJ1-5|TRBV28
TGTGCCAGCAGTTACAATCAGCCCCAGCATTTT
CASSYNQPQHF
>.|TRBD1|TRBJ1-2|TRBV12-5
TGTGCTAGTGGCCAGTATCGGGACAGGAACTATGGCTACACCTTC
CASGQYRDRNYGYTF
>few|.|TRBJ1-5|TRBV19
TGTGCCAGTAGTATAGAGCAGGGAGCTCAGCCCCAGCATTTT
CASSIEQGAQPQHF
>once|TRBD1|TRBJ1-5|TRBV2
TGTGCCAGAAGGGAATTGTTCTTGGGACAGGTGATTAGCAATCAGCCCAAGCATTTT
CARRELFLGQVISNQPKHF
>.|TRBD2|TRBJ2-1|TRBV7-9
TGTGCCAGCAGCGTATTAGGTGAGACTAGCGGAATTAATGAGCAGTTCTTC
CASSVLGETSGINEQFF
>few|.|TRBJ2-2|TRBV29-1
TGCAGCGCGGACAGACGTTACACCGGGGAGCTGTTTTTT
CSADRRYTGELFF
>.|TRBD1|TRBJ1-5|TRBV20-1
TGCAGTGCTAGAGGTTTACGGAGGGGACAGGGAAATAGCAATCAGCCCCAGCATTTT
CSARGLRRGQGNSNQPQHF
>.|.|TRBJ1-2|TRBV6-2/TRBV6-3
TGTGCCAGCACCCTTAGGGAACAGGTGGTTACCCTGGACTATGGCTACACCTTC
CASTLREQVVTLDYGYTF
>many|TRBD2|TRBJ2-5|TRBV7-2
TGTGCCAGCGGCCGACTAGCGGGAGGAGAGACCCAGTACTTC
CASGRLAGGETQYF
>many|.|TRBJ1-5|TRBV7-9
TGTGCCAGTCAAAGACCAGGGGGCAATCAGCCCCAGCATTTT
CASQRPGGNQPQHF
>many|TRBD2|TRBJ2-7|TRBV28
TGTGCCAGCAGTTCTCTAGCGGAGGACTCCTACGAGCAGTACTTC
CASSSLAEDSYEQYF
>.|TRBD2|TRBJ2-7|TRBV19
TGTGCCAGTAGCAAGGGACTAGCGGCCGCCTACGAGCAGTACTTC
CASSKGLAAAYEQYF
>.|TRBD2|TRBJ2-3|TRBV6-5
TGTGCCAGCAGTCGTACTGGCGGGGAGGGGTTGGATACGCAGTATTTT
CASSRTGGEGLDTQYF
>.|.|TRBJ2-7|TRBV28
TGTGCCAGCAGTTTAAATGGCTTAAAGCAGTACTTC
CASSLNGLKQYF
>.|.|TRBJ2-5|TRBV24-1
TGTGCCACCAGTGTCGGTTGGGAGACCCAGTACTTC
CATSVGWETQYF
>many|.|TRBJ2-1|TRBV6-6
TGTGCCAGCAGTTACTCGATTTATGAGCAGTTCTTC
CASSYSIYEQFF
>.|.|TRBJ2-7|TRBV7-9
TGTGCCAGCAGCTCCAACCCGCACTACGAGCAGTACTTC
CASSSNPHYEQYF
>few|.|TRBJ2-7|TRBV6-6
TGTGCCAGCAGATCCCTGTTGTCAGACCAAACAACCTACGAGCAGTACTTC
CASRSLLSDQTTYEQYF
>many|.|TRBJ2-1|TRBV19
TGTGCCAGTAGTATAGGGGGGAATGAGCAGTTCTTC
CASSIGGNEQFF
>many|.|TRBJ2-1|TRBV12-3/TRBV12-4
TGTGCCACCGGGGGCTCCTACAATGAGCAGTTCTTC
CATGGSYNEQFF
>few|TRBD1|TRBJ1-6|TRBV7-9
TGTGCCAGCAGTGGGTCGACAGGGGGAAGTTCACCCCTCCACTTT
CASSGSTGGSSPLHF
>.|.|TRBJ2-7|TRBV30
TGTGCCTGTCTCACAGGGTTTTCCTACGAGCAGTACTTC
CACLTGFSYEQYF
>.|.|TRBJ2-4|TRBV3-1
TGTGCCAGCAGCCAAGATGTGGGAATGGGGGACATTCAGTACTTC
CASSQDVGMGDIQYF
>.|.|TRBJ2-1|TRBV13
TGTGCCAGCAGCTTAATGGGGCGGGAGCAGTTCTTC
CASSLMGREQFF